These T cell receptor beta chains were read from a single sample in a study of blood T cell repertoires in COVID-19. Produced via immunoSEQ multiplex PCR; TCRdb's table is partial and in-frame only. The sample carries 150,000 or so clones, about nine tenths recorded once. The material sequenced was PBMCs or T cells enriched from blood (not recorded which). Source of these receptors: a middle-aged woman who had been exposed to COVID-19. The CDR3 runs from the conserved cysteine through the conserved F or W. A D gene is named only where the DNA matches it firmly. Only some rows state a clone size, as once, few, many or a class for expanded clones.

d_call | j_call | cdr3_length | clone_size | v_call | cdr3_aa | cdr3_nt
NA | TRBJ1-1 | 14 | NA | TRBV5-1 | CASSPLGVNTEAFF | TGCGCCAGCAGCCCCCTTGGAGTGAACACTGAAGCTTTCTTT
NA | TRBJ2-1 | 14 | NA | TRBV6-4 | CASSQEGGANEQFF | TGTGCCAGCAGTCAAGAAGGTGGGGCCAATGAGCAGTTCTTC
NA | TRBJ1-2 | 15 | NA | TRBV5-6 | CASIMMQQGKAGYTF | TGTGCCAGCATCATGATGCAACAGGGAAAAGCTGGCTACACCTTC
NA | TRBJ1-1 | 15 | NA | TRBV19 | CASSPWVSGNTEAFF | TGTGCCAGTAGCCCATGGGTTTCGGGGAACACTGAAGCTTTCTTT
TRBD1 | TRBJ2-7 | 14 | NA | TRBV6-5 | CASGTGTGNYEQYF | TGTGCCAGCGGGACCGGGACAGGGAACTACGAGCAGTACTTC
TRBD1 | TRBJ1-2 | 15 | NA | TRBV7-9 | CASSHSGQGNYGYTF | TGTGCCAGCAGCCATTCCGGACAGGGGAACTATGGCTACACCTTC
NA | TRBJ1-2 | 16 | NA | TRBV5-5 | CASSLSLDGPRLGYTF | TGTGCCAGCAGCTTATCTCTAGACGGTCCAAGGTTAGGCTACACCTTC
TRBD1 | TRBJ1-2 | 15 | NA | TRBV7-9 | CASSTTGASNYGYTF | TGTGCCAGCAGCACTACAGGGGCCTCTAACTATGGCTACACCTTC
TRBD1 | TRBJ1-4 | 12 | NA | TRBV3-1/TRBV3-2 | CASGTDNEKLFF | TGTGCCAGCGGGACAGACAATGAAAAACTGTTTTTT
TRBD1 | TRBJ1-2 | 13 | few | TRBV11-2 | CASSRDRMNGYTF | TGTGCCAGCAGCCGGGACAGGATGAATGGCTACACCTTC
NA | TRBJ2-5 | 13 | NA | TRBV29-1 | CSAPRSGLETQYF | TGCAGCGCCCCTAGATCAGGGTTAGAGACCCAGTACTTC
TRBD1 | TRBJ1-5 | 14 | NA | TRBV2 | CASSVDRYNQPQHF | TGTGCCAGCAGTGTGGACAGGTACAATCAGCCCCAGCATTTT
NA | TRBJ2-5 | 15 | NA | TRBV6-5 | CASSYGNRHQETQYF | TGTGCCAGCAGTTACGGTAACAGACACCAAGAGACCCAGTACTTC
TRBD1 | TRBJ1-2 | 16 | NA | TRBV5-1 | CASSLDRDRAEGGYTF | TGCGCCAGCAGCTTGGATCGGGACAGGGCCGAGGGTGGCTACACCTTC
NA | TRBJ1-3 | 12 | NA | TRBV10-3 | CAITSSGNTIYF | TGTGCCATCACCTCCTCTGGAAACACCATATATTTT
NA | TRBJ2-3 | 12 | NA | TRBV19 | CASSGSSDTQYF | TGTGCCAGTAGCGGGAGTTCAGATACGCAGTATTTT
NA | TRBJ2-7 | 12 | NA | TRBV29-1 | CSVDGDNYEQYF | TGCAGCGTTGATGGGGACAATTACGAGCAGTACTTC
NA | TRBJ2-3 | 16 | NA | TRBV5-1 | CASSLGGHAIGDTQYF | TGCGCCAGCAGCCTCGGAGGCCACGCTATCGGCGATACGCAGTATTTT
NA | TRBJ1-3 | 13 | NA | TRBV3-1/TRBV3-2 | CASSQSTGNTIYF | TGTGCCAGCAGCCAATCTACGGGAAACACCATATATTTT
TRBD1 | TRBJ2-5 | 15 | few | TRBV28 | CASRKMTGMGETQYF | TGTGCCAGCAGGAAAATGACAGGGATGGGGGAGACCCAGTACTTC
NA | TRBJ1-1 | 14 | NA | TRBV19 | CASNGPGWNTEAFF | TGTGCCAGTAATGGTCCAGGGTGGAACACTGAAGCTTTCTTT
NA | TRBJ1-5 | 13 | NA | TRBV19 | CASSIQGLQPQHF | TGTGCCAGTAGTATCCAGGGCCTTCAGCCCCAGCATTTT
TRBD1 | TRBJ1-5 | 15 | NA | TRBV19 | CASSVRGNGNQPQHF | TGTGCCAGTAGTGTCAGGGGGAACGGCAATCAGCCCCAGCATTTT
TRBD1 | TRBJ1-2 | 13 | NA | TRBV18 | CASSPRDRAGYTF | TGTGCCAGCTCTCCTCGGGACAGGGCTGGCTACACCTTC
TRBD2 | TRBJ2-2 | 16 | NA | TRBV11-2 | CASSPGLAGGRGELFF | TGTGCCAGCAGCCCGGGACTAGCGGGAGGGCGGGGGGAGCTGTTTTTT
NA | TRBJ1-5 | 15 | once | TRBV6-2/TRBV6-3 | CASSYTRGSNQPQHF | TGTGCCAGCAGTTATACAAGGGGTAGCAATCAGCCCCAGCATTTT
TRBD1 | TRBJ1-5 | 19 | NA | TRBV18 | CASSPRGTGTRGDNQPQHF | TGTGCCAGCTCACCAAGAGGGACAGGCACCAGGGGGGACAATCAGCCCCAGCATTTT
TRBD1 | TRBJ1-2 | 15 | NA | TRBV3-1/TRBV3-2 | CASSLRTGGVYGYTF | TGTGCCAGCAGCTTAAGGACAGGGGGCGTTTATGGCTACACCTTC
TRBD1 | TRBJ2-1 | 13 | once | TRBV10-3 | CAITRDRENEQFF | TGTGCCATCACCCGGGACAGGGAAAATGAGCAGTTCTTC
TRBD1 | TRBJ1-1 | 15 | NA | TRBV5-1 | CASTGQVGNSTEAFF | TGCGCCAGCACCGGACAGGTTGGGAATAGCACTGAAGCTTTCTTT
TRBD1 | TRBJ1-6 | 15 | NA | TRBV3-1/TRBV3-2 | CASRTGSSYNSPLHF | TGTGCCAGCAGGACAGGGAGCTCCTATAATTCACCCCTCCACTTT
NA | TRBJ1-2 | 15 | NA | TRBV9 | CASSPWGGGLNGYTF | TGTGCCAGCAGCCCTTGGGGCGGGGGGCTGAATGGCTACACCTTC
NA | TRBJ1-5 | 13 | NA | TRBV6-5 | CASIEYSNQPQHF | TGTGCCAGCATCGAGTACAGCAATCAGCCCCAGCATTTT
TRBD1 | TRBJ1-2 | 16 | once | TRBV28 | CASTEGQGAGSYGYTF | TGTGCCAGCACCGAGGGACAGGGGGCGGGGTCCTATGGCTACACCTTC
NA | TRBJ1-1 | 14 | NA | TRBV19 | CASRVTGSNTEAFF | TGTGCCAGTAGAGTAACAGGGTCGAACACTGAAGCTTTCTTT
TRBD2 | TRBJ2-3 | 15 | NA | TRBV10-2 | CASMRGGAGPDTQYF | TGCGCCAGCATGCGGGGGGGTGCAGGCCCAGATACGCAGTATTTT
NA | TRBJ2-3 | 15 | few | TRBV28 | CASSLGGGETDTQYF | TGTGCCAGCAGTTTAGGAGGGGGCGAGACAGATACGCAGTATTTT
TRBD1 | TRBJ2-7 | 15 | NA | TRBV10-3 | CAITPGTGGSYEQYF | TGTGCCATCACACCCGGGACAGGGGGTAGCTACGAGCAGTACTTC
NA | TRBJ2-5 | 14 | once | TRBV29-1 | CSVVGGTGGETQYF | TGCAGCGTTGTGGGCGGGACCGGAGGGGAGACCCAGTACTTC
NA | TRBJ2-7 | 14 | NA | TRBV7-8 | CASSLKQGTSEQYF | TGTGCCAGCAGCTTAAAACAGGGCACATCCGAGCAGTACTTC
NA | TRBJ2-7 | 13 | NA | TRBV6-2/TRBV6-3 | CASSNRLIYEQYF | TGTGCCAGCAGCAACCGACTCATCTACGAGCAGTACTTC
TRBD1 | TRBJ2-2 | 13 | NA | TRBV19 | CASRDRGQGELFF | TGTGCCAGCCGGGACAGGGGGCAGGGGGAGCTGTTTTTT